Sequencing of this T cell receptor beta chain was carried out in a study of CD8 T cells in ankylosing spondylitis. The study's findings and limits: Reports of some motif variants in reactive arthritis synovial fluid and blood predate this one.

This CDR3 is 14 amino acids long. The V and J ends lost 4 bases and 0 bases respectively, with 10 bases between them. Per germline, CDR1 SGDLS and CDR2 YYNGEE. TCRdb reprocessed the 5' RACE reads via MiXCR and lists one record per CDR3 protein. The sample includes some 23,000 distinct CDR3 sequences, under 3% of them seen just once. This clonotype has at least ten counts. What it binds is not known. The chain carries TRBV9 and TRBJ1-1; no firm D call. Material for sequencing was blood, either unsorted or a sorted T cell fraction (not recorded which). This receptor was obtained from a female donor with ankylosing spondylitis or in good health (not recorded which). The CDR3 region has the DNA TGTGCCAGCAGCACCCAGACACTGAACACTGAAGCTTTCTTT. It yields the protein CASSTQTLNTEAFF.